The next 2 T cell receptor beta chains were all read from a single sample in a study of blood T cell repertoires in COVID-19. Assay: immunoSEQ multiplex PCR; the TCRdb copy retains only in-frame clones and omits some. The sample records about 41,000 clones, about 90% being singletons. Material: peripheral blood. The receptors shown here come from a man aged 55 to 70 with acute or convalescent COVID-19.

The chain links TRBV30 to TRBJ1-5; possibly TRBD1 for D (5 bases). The CDR3 has 13 amino acids. Trimming took 6 bases from V and 0 from J, leaving 9 bases between them. Germline loops: CDR1 GTSNPN, CDR2 SVGIG (reference sequence). The CDR3 loop reads CACQTDSNQPQHF. The CDR3 DNA reads as TGTGCCTGTCAGACAGATAGCAATCAGCCCCAGCATTTT.

The chain is built from TRBV24-1 and TRBJ1-5, with TRBD1 as a possible D gene (5 bases). CDR3 size: 19 residues. Germline values: CDR1 KGHDR, CDR2 SFDVKD. V dropped 1 base and J dropped 0 bases, with 18 bases sitting between them. The CDR3 reads CATSDFTPEDSYSNQPQHF. The DNA of the CDR3 is TGTGCCACCAGTGATTTCACCCCCGAAGACAGCTATAGCAATCAGCCCCAGCATTTT.